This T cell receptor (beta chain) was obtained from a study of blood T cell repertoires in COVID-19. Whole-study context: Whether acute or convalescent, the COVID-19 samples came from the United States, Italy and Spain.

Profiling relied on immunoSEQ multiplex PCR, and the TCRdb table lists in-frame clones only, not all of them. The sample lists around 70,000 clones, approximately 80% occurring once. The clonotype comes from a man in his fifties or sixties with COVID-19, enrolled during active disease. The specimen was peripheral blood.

The CDR3 nucleotides are TGCGCCAGCAGCTTGGGACTAGCGGGAGCCGTCGGGGAGCTGTTTTTT. Translated: CASSLGLAGAVGELFF. The chain combines TRBV5-1 with TRBJ2-2; the match to TRBD2 covers 12 bases. CDR3 length: 16 residues. V lost 0 bases to trimming and J lost 7 bases; unmatched junction nucleotides: 4. CDR1 is SGHRS and CDR2 is YFSETQ in the germline V gene.